What follows describes a single T cell receptor (beta chain). The antigen is undetermined. The CDR3 consists of 12 residues. V was cut by 3 bases and J by 7 bases, with 9 bases left in between. The germline gives CDR1 SEHNR, CDR2 FQNEAQ (reference sequence). The data derive from a study of neoadjuvant anti-PD-1 for oral cavity cancer. For the study at large: Nivolumab at 3 mg/kg was mostly given biweekly, three to four doses, pre-surgery. General observations from the study: Non-responders to neoadjuvant nivolumab had significantly more clonal PBMC T cells than responders.

Generated by immunoSEQ multiplex PCR, the TCRdb table keeps only in-frame clones and is missing some. The sample has around 7,200 clones, approximately 62% seen once. The time point is: after neoadjuvant nivolumab, at surgical resection. This receptor was taken from a person aged 35-79 years with oral cavity squamous cell carcinoma. Sequencing was performed on PBMCs, taken after nivolumab (anti-PD-1) treatment. This chain links TRBV7-9 with TRBJ1-1, with D unclear. The CDR3, as DNA: TGTGCCAGCAGCTTCTCGGGGTATGAAGCTTTCTTT. Amino acid sequence: CASSFSGYEAFF.